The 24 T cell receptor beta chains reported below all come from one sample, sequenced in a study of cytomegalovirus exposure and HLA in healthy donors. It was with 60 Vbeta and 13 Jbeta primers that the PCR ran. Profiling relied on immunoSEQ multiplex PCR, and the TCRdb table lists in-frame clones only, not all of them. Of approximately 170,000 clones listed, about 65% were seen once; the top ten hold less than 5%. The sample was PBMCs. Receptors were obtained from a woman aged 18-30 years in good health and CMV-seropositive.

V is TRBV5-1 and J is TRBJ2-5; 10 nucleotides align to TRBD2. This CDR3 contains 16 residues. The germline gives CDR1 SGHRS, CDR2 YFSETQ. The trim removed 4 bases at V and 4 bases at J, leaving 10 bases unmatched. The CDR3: CASSPAGGQLGETQYF. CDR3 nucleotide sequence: TGCGCCAGCAGCCCAGCGGGAGGGCAGCTGGGAGAGACCCAGTACTTC.

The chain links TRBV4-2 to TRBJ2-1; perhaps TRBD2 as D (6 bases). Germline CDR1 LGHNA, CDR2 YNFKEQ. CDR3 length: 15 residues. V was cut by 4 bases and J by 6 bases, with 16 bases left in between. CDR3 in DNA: TGTGCCAGCAGCCCACGACCGGGACTTCGCAATGAGCAGTTCTTC. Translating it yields CASSPRPGLRNEQFF.

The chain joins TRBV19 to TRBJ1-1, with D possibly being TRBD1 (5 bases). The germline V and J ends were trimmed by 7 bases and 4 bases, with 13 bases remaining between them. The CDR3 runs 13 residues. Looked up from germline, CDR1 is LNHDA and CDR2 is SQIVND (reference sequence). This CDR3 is CASTMYGGTEAFF. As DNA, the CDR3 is TGTGCCAGTACTATGTACGGGGGCACTGAAGCTTTCTTT.

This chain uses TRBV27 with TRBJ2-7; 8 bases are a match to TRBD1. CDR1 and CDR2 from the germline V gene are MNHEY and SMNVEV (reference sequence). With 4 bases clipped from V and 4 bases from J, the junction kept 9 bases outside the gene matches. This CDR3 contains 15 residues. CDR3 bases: TGTGCCAGCAGTTCGCCGGGACAGGTACATTACGAGCAGTACTTC. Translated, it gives CASSSPGQVHYEQYF.

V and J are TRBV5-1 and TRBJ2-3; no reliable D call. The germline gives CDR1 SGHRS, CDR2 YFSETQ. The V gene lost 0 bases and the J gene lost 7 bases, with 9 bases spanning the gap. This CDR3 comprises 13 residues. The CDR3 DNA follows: TGCGCCAGCAGCTTGGACGCTACTAATACGCAGTATTTT. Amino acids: CASSLDATNTQYF.

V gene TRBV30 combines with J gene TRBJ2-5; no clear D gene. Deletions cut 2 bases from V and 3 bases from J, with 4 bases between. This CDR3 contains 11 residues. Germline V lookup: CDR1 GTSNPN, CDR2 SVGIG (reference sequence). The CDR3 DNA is TGTGCCTGGAGTCCAGAAGAGACCCAGTACTTC. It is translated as CAWSPEETQYF.

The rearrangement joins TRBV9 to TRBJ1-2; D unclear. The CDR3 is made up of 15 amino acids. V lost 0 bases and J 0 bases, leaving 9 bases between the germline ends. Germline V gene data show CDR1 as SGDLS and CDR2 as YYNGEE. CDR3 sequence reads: CASSVAGMSNYGYTF. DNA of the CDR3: TGTGCCAGCAGCGTAGCTGGCATGTCTAACTATGGCTACACCTTC.

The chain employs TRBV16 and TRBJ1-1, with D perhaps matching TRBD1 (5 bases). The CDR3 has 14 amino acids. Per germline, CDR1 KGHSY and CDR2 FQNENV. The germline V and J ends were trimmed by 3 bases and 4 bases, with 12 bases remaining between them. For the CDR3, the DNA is TGTGCCAGCAGCCAGGATCTTAGGGGCACTGAAGCTTTCTTT. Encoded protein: CASSQDLRGTEAFF.

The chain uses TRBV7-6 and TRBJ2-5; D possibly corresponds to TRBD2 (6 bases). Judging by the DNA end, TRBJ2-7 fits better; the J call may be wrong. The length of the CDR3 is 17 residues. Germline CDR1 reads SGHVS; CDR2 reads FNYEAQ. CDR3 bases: TGTGCCAGCAGCTCCAGAGGGTCGGAGGGAAGCTCCTACGAGCAGTACTTC. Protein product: CASSSRGSEGSSYEQYF.

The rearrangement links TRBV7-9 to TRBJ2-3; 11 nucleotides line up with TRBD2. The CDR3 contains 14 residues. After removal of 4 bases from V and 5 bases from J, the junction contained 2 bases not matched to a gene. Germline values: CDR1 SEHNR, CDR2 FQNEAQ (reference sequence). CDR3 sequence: CASSSGTSGDTQYF. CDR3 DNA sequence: TGTGCCAGCAGCTCTGGGACTAGCGGAGATACGCAGTATTTT. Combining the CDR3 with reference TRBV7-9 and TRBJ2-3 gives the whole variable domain DTGVSQNPRHKITKRGQNVTFRCDPISEHNRLYWYRQTLGQGPEFLTYFQNEAQLEKSRLLSDRFSAERPKGSFSTLEIQRTEQGDSAMYLCASSSGTSGDTQYFGPGTRLTVL.

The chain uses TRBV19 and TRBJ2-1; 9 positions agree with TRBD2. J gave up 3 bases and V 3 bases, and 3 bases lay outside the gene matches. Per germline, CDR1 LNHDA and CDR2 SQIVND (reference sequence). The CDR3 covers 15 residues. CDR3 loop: CASSIRLAVYNEQFF. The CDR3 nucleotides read TGTGCCAGTAGTATCAGACTAGCGGTCTACAATGAGCAGTTCTTC.

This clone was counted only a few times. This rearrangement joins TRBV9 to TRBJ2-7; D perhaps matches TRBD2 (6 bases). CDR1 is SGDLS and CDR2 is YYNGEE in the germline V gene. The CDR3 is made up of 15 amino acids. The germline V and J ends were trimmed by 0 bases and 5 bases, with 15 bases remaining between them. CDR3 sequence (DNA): TGTGCCAGCAGCGTAGAGGTGGGAGGTTTCGACGAGCAGTACTTC. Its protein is CASSVEVGGFDEQYF.

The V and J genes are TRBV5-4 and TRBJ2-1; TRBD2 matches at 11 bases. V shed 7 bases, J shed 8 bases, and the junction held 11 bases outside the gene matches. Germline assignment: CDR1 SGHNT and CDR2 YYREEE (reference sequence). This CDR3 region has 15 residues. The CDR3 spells CASRLAGGRPHEQFF. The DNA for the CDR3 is TGTGCCAGCCGATTAGCGGGAGGGCGGCCCCATGAGCAGTTCTTC. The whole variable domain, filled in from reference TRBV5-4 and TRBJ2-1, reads ETGVTQSPTHLIKTRGQQVTLRCSSQSGHNTVSWYQQALGQGPQFIFQYYREEENGRGNFPPRFSGLQFPNYSSELNVNALELDDSALYLCASRLAGGRPHEQFFGPGTRLTVL.

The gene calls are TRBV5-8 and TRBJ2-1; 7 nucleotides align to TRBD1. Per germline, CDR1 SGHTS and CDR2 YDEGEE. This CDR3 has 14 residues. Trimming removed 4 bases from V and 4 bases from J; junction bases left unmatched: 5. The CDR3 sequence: CASSRDSRYNEQFF. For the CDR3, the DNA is TGTGCCAGCAGCAGGGACAGTAGGTACAATGAGCAGTTCTTC.

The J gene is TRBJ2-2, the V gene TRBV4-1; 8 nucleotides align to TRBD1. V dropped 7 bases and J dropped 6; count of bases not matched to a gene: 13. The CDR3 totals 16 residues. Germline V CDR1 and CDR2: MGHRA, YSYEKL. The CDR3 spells CASTPQGGVFSGELFF. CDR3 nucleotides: TGCGCCAGCACTCCACAGGGGGGAGTGTTCTCCGGGGAGCTGTTTTTT.

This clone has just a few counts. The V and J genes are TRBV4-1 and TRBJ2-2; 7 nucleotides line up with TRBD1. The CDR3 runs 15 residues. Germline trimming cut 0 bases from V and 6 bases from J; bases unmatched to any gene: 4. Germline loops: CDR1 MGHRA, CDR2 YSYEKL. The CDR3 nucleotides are TGCGCCAGCAGCCAAGAGACAGGGTGGTCCGGGGAGCTGTTTTTT. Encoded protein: CASSQETGWSGELFF.

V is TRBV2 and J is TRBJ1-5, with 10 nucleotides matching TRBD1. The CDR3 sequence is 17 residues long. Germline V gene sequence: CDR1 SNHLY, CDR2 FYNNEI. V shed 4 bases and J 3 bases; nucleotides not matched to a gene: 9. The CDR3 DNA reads TGTGCCAGCAGTGGAGGTCTGGGGACAGGGGACAATCAGCCCCAGCATTTT. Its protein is CASSGGLGTGDNQPQHF. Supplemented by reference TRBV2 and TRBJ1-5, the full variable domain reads EPEVTQTPSHQVTQMGQEVILRCVPISNHLYFYWYRQILGQKVEFLVSFYNNEISEKSEIFDDQFSVERPDGSNFTLKIRSTKLEDSAMYFCASSGGLGTGDNQPQHFGDGTRLSIL.

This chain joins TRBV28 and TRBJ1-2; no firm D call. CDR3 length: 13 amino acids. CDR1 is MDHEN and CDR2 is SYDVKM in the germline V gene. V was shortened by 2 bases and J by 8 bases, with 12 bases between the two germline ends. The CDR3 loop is CASSLERARGYTF. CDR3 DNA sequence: TGTGCCAGCAGTTTAGAGAGGGCGCGGGGCTACACCTTC.

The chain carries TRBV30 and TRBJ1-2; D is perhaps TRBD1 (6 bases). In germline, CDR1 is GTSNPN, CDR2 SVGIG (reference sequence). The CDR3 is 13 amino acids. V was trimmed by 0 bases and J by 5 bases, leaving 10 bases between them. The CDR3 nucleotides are TGTGCCTGGAGTGTACCGAGGGGGTATGGCTACACCTTC. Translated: CAWSVPRGYGYTF. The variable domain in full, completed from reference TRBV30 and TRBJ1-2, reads SQTIHQWPATLVQPVGSPLSLECTVEGTSNPNLYWYRQAAGRGLQLLFYSVGIGQISSEVPQNLSASRPQDRQFILSSKKLLLSDSGFYLCAWSVPRGYGYTFGSGTRLTVV.

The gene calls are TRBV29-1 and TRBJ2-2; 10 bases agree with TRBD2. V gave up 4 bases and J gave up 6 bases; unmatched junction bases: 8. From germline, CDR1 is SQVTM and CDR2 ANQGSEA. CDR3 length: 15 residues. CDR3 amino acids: CSVVLLAGESGELFF. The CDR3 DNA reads TGCAGCGTTGTTCTGCTAGCGGGAGAATCCGGGGAGCTGTTTTTT.

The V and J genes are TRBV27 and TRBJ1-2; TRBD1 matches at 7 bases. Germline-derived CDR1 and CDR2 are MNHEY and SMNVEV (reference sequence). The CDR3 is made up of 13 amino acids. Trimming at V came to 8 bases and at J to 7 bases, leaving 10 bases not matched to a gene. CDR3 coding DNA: TGTGCCAGCGGCCGAGCAGGGGGGAGTGGCTACACCTTC. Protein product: CASGRAGGSGYTF.

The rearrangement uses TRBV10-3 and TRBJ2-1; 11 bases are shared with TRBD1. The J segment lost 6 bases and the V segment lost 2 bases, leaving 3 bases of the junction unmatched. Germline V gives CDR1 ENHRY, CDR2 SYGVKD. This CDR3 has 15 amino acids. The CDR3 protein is CAISEAGTGGNEQFF. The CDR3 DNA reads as TGTGCCATCAGTGAGGCCGGGACAGGGGGCAATGAGCAGTTCTTC.

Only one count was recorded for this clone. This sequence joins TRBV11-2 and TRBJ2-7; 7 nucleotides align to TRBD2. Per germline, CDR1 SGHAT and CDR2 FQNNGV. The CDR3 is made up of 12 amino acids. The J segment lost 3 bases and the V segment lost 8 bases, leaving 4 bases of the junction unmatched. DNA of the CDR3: TGTGCCAGCGCGGGAGTGGGCTACGAGCAGTACTTC. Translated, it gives CASAGVGYEQYF.

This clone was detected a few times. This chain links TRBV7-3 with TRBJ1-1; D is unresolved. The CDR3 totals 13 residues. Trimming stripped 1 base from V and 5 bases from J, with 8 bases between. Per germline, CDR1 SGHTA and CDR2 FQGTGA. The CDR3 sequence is CASSLIAGTEAFF. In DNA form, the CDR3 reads TGTGCCAGCAGCTTAATTGCGGGGACTGAAGCTTTCTTT.